The clone carrying this T cell receptor beta chain was seen many times. Its antigen remains unidentified. This sample was included in a study of T cells in Graves' hyperthyroidism and ophthalmopathy. Study-level points and caveats: Prediction of ophthalmopathy progression came a median 6.5 months pre-onset.

TCR beta CDR3 region amplification was performed from RNA transcripts. First-round RT-PCR of the TCR CDR3 relied on the HTBI primer set. TCRdb recomputed calls from the multiplex PCR reads with MiXCR, one row per CDR3 protein. The sample yields about 290,000 distinct CDR3 sequences, more than 10% seen once. Lactation, pregnancy, other autoimmune disease or uncontrolled infection excluded patients. This CDR3 contains 16 residues. Germline CDR1 reads DFQATT; CDR2 reads SNEGSKA (reference sequence). The J segment lost 0 bases and the V segment lost 4 bases, leaving 8 bases of the junction unmatched. The TCR sequence derives from a woman younger than 45 with Graves' hyperthyroidism that later progressed to Graves' ophthalmopathy. V and J are TRBV20-1 and TRBJ2-3; 9 nucleotides match TRBD2. The sample comprised blood. DNA for the CDR3: TGCAGTGCTACCCATCTTGCGGGAGGGAGCACAGATACGCAGTATTTT. Amino acids: CSATHLAGGSTDTQYF.